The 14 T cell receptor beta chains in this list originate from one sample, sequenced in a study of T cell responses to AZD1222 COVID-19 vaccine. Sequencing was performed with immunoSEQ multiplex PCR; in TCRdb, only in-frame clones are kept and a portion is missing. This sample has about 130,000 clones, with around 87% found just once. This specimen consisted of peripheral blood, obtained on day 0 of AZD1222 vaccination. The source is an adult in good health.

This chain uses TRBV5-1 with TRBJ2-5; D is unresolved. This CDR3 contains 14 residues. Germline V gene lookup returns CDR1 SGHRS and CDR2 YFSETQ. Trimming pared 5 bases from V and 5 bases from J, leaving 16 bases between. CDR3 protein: CASRISPRVETQYF. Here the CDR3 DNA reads TGCGCCAGCAGAATCTCCCCCCGGGTTGAGACCCAGTACTTC.

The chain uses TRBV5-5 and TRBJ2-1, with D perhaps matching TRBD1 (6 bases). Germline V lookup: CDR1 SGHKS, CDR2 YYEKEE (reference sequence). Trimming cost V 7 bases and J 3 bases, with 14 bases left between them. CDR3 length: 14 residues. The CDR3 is CASVRDTFYNEQFF. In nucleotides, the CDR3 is TGTGCCAGCGTCCGGGACACCTTCTACAATGAGCAGTTCTTC.

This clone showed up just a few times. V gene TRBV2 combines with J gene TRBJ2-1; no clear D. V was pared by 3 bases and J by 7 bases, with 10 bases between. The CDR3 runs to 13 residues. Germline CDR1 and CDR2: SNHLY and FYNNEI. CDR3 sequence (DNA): TGTGCCAGCAGTGACTCCCGCTTAAATGAGCAGTTCTTC. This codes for CASSDSRLNEQFF.

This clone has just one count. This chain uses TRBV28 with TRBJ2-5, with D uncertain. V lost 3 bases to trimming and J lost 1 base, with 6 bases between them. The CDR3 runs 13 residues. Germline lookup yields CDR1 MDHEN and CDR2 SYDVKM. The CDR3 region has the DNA TGTGCCAGCAGTTTTGTATCCCAAGAGACCCAGTACTTC. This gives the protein CASSFVSQETQYF.

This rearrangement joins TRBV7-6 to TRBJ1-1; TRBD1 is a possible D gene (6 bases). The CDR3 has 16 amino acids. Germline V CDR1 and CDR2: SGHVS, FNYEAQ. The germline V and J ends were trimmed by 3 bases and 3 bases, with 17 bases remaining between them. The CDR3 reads CASSFVDRTYDTEAFF. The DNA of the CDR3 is TGTGCCAGCAGCTTTGTAGACAGGACCTATGACACTGAAGCTTTCTTT.

DNA for the CDR3: TGTGCCAGCAGTTTAATAACCGGGAGGCAGGAGACCCAGTACTTC. It encodes CASSLITGRQETQYF. This chain links TRBV27 with TRBJ2-5, with 7 bases lining up with TRBD2. Germline trimming cut 2 bases from V and 5 bases from J; bases unmatched to any gene: 8. Germline CDR1 is MNHEY and CDR2 is SMNVEV (reference sequence). This CDR3 spans 15 amino acids.

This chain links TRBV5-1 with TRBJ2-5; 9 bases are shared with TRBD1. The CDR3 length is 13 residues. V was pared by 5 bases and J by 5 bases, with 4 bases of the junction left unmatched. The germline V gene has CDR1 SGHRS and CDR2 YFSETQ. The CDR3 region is CASRQGAGETQYF. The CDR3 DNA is TGCGCCAGCAGACAGGGGGCTGGGGAGACCCAGTACTTC.

In DNA form, the CDR3 reads TGTGGCCCCAGGGGCTCCTATAATTCACCCCTCCACTTT. This translates into CGPRGSYNSPLHF. The rearrangement uses TRBV21-1 and TRBJ1-6; TRBD1, the D gene given by the table, was not confirmed from the DNA. TRBV21-1 is a known pseudogene. The length of the CDR3 is 13 residues.

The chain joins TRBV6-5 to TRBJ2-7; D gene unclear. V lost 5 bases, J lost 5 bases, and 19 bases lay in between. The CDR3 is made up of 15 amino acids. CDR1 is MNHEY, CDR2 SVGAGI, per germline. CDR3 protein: CASSPFGQDKNEQYF. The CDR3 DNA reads TGTGCCAGCAGTCCTTTTGGGCAGGATAAAAACGAGCAGTACTTC.

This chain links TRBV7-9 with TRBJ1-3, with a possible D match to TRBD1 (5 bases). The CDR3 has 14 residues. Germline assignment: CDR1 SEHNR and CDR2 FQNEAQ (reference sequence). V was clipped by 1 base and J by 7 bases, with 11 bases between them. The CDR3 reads CASSLGWGANTIYF. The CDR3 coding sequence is TGTGCCAGCAGCTTAGGATGGGGCGCCAACACCATATATTTT.

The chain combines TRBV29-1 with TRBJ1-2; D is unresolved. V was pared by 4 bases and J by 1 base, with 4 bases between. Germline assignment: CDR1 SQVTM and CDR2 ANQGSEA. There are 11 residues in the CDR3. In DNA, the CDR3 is TGCAGCGTTGGAAATAACTATGGCTACACCTTC. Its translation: CSVGNNYGYTF.

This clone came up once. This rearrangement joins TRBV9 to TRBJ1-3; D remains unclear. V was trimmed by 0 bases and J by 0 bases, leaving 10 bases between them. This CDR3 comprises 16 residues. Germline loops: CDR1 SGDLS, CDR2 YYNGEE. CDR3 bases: TGTGCCAGCAGCGTAGTCCCGGGAACCTCTGGAAACACCATATATTTT. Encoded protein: CASSVVPGTSGNTIYF.

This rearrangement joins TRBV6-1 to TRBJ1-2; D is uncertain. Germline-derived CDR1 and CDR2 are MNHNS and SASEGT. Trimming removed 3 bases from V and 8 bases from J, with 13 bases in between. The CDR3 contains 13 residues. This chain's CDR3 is CASSDLGELGYTF. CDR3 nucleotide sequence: TGTGCCAGCAGTGATTTGGGTGAACTGGGCTACACCTTC.

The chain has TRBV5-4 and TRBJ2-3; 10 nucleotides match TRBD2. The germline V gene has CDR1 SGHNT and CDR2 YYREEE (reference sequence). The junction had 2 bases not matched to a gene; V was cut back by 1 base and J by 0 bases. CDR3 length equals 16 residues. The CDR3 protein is CASSLWTSGSTDTQYF. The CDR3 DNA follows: TGTGCCAGCAGCTTGTGGACTAGCGGTAGCACAGATACGCAGTATTTT.